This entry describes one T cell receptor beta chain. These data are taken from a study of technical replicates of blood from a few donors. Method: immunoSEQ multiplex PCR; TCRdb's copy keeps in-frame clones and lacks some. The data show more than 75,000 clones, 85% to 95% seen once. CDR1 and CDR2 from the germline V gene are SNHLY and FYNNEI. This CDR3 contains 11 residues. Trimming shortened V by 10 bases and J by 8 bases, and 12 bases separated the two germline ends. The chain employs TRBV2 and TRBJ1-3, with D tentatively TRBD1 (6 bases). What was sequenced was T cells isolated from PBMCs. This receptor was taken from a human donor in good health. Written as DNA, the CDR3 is TGTGCCAAGAGACAGGCGGACACCATATATTTT. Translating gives CAKRQADTIYF. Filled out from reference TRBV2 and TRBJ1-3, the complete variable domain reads EPEVTQTPSHQVTQMGQEVILRCVPISNHLYFYWYRQILGQKVEFLVSFYNNEISEKSEIFDDQFSVERPDGSNFTLKIRSTKLEDSAMYFCAKRQADTIYFGEGSWLTVV.